A single T cell receptor beta chain is shown here with its context. This sample stems from a study of blood T cell repertoires in COVID-19. The CDR3 is made up of 16 amino acids. The germline V gene encodes CDR1 MNHEY and CDR2 SVGEGT. V was pared by 5 bases and J by 5 bases, with 12 bases of the junction left unmatched. Sequencing used immunoSEQ multiplex PCR; TCRdb keeps in-frame clones, though not all of them. The sample holds some 120,000 clones; 80% are singletons and the top ten take approximately 25%. The rearrangement uses TRBV6-2 or TRBV6-3 and TRBJ1-1; 9 nucleotides match TRBD1. Sequenced material: peripheral blood. This clonotype was obtained from a human donor in a cohort sampled during active COVID-19. In DNA form, the CDR3 reads TGTGCCAGCAGTCTGCCGACAGGGGGGGTCGGGACTGAAGCTTTCTTT. It yields the protein CASSLPTGGVGTEAFF.